This entry features one T cell receptor beta chain sequence. Its matching antigen is unknown. With the Oncomine TCR Beta short-read assay, DNA from cultured CD4+ T cells was sequenced. Genomic DNA was extracted from cultured CD4+ T cells. TCRdb re-called the PCR reads through MiXCR, storing one row per CDR3 protein. The sample has more than 3,000 distinct CDR3 sequences; 11% to 15% are singletons. CDR1 SGHRS and CDR2 YFSETQ come from the germline V gene. The CDR3 is 14 amino acids. Trimming took 3 bases from V and 2 from J; bases not matched to a gene: 3. This entry comes from a study of vaccination and CD4 T cells after COVID-19. Treatment indicated: roughly 11-day PBMC culture with coronavirus spike peptide pools or control peptides (ViraFEST assay). Antigen-specific T cell expansion with peptide pools preceded TCR sequencing in the ViraFEST approach.

The specimen sequenced was CD4+ T cells from blood, cultured in vitro. The source is a human donor who had recovered from COVID-19. This chain joins TRBV5-1 and TRBJ1-1; 8 bases map to TRBD1. CDR3 residues: CASSSGTGNTEAFF. CDR3 coding DNA: TGCGCCAGCAGCTCCGGGACAGGTAACACTGAAGCTTTCTTT.